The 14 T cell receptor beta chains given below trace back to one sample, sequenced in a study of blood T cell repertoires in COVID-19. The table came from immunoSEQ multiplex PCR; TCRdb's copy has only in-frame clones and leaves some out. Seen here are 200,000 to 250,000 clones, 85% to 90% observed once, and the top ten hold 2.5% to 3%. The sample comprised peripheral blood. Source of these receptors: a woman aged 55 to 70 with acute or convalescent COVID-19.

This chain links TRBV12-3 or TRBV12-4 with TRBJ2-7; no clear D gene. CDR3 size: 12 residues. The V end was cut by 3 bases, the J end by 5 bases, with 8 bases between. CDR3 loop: CASSFEVHEQYF. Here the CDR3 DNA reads TGTGCCAGCAGTTTTGAGGTCCACGAGCAGTACTTC.

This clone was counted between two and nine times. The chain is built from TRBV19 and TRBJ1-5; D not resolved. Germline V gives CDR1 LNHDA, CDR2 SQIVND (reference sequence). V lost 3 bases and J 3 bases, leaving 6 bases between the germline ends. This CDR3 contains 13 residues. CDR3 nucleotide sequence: TGTGCCAGTAGTATCCAGTACAATCAGCCCCAGCATTTT. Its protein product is CASSIQYNQPQHF.

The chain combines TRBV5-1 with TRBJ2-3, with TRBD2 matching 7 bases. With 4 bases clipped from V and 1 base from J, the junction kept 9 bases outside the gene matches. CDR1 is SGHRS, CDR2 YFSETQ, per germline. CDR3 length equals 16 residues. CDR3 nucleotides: TGCGCCAGCAGCCCCCGGGGGGTCCCAGGCACAGATACGCAGTATTTT. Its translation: CASSPRGVPGTDTQYF.

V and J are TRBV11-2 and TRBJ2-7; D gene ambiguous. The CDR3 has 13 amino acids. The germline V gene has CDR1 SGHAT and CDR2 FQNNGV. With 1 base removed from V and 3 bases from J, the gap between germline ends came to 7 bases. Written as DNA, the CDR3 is TGTGCCAGCAGCTTAGTTTTCAACTACGAGCAGTACTTC. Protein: CASSLVFNYEQYF.

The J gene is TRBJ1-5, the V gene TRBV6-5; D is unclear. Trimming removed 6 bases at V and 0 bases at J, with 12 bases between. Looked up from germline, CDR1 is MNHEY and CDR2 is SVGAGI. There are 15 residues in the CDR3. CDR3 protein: CASRKTDYSNQPQHF. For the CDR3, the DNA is TGTGCCAGCAGAAAGACGGACTATAGCAATCAGCCCCAGCATTTT.

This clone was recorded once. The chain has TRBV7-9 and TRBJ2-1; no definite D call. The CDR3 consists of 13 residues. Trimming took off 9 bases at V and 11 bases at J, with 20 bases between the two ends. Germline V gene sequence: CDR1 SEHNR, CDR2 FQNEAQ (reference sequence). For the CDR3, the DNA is TGTGCCAGTAATCGCGTGTCGGTGCCCCAGCAGTTCTTC. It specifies CASNRVSVPQQFF.

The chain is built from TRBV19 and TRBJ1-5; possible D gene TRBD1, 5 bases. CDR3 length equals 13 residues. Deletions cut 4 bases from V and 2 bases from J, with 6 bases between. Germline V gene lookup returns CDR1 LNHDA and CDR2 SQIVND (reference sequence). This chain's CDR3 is CASSTRGNQPQHF. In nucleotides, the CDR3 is TGTGCCAGTAGTACCAGGGGCAATCAGCCCCAGCATTTT.

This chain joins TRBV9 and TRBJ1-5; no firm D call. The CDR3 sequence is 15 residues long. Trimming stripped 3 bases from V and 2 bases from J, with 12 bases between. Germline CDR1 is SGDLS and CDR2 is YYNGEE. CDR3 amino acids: CASSEFDGGNQPQHF. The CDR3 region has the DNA TGTGCCAGCAGCGAATTCGACGGAGGCAATCAGCCCCAGCATTTT.

CDR3 residues: CASSPGLAGGRSSYEQYF. In nucleotides, the CDR3 is TGTGCCAGCAGCCCGGGACTAGCGGGGGGGAGGTCCTCCTACGAGCAGTACTTC. This chain links TRBV3-1 (or the pseudogene TRBV3-2) with TRBJ2-7, with TRBD2 matching 16 bases. Trimming took 4 bases from V and 0 from J; bases not matched to a gene: 6. The CDR3 totals 18 residues. Germline lookup yields CDR1 LGHDT and CDR2 YNNKEL (reference sequence).

Here the CDR3 reads CASSAPGRGAMNEQYF. The CDR3 DNA reads as TGTGCCAGCAGCGCACCCGGGAGGGGCGCAATGAACGAGCAGTACTTC. The genes are TRBV9 and TRBJ2-7, with TRBD2 identical over 8 bases. The CDR3 contains 16 residues. J gave up 5 bases and V 3 bases, and 13 bases lay outside the gene matches. The V gene's germline CDR1 is SGDLS and CDR2 YYNGEE.

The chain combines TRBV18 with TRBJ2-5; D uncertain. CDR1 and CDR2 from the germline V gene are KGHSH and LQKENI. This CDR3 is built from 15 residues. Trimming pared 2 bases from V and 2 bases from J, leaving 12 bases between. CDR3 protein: CASSPVPVGQETQYF. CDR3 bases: TGTGCCAGCTCACCAGTTCCAGTCGGGCAAGAGACCCAGTACTTC.

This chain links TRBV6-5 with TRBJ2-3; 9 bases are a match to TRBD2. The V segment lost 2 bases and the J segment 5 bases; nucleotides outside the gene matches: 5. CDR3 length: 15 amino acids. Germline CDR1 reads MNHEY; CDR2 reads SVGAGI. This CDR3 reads CASSYGLASQDTQYF. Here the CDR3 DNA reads TGTGCCAGCAGTTACGGACTAGCGAGTCAAGATACGCAGTATTTT.

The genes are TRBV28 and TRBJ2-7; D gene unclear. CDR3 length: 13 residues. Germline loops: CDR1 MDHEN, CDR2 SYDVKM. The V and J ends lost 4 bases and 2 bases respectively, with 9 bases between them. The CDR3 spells CASSSSPTYEQYF. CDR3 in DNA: TGTGCCAGCAGTTCCTCACCTACCTACGAGCAGTACTTC. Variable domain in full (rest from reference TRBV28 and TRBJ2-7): DVKVTQSSRYLVKRTGEKVFLECVQDMDHENMFWYRQDPGLGLRLIYFSYDVKMKEKGDIPEGYSVSREKKERFSLILESASTNQTSMYLCASSSSPTYEQYFGPGTRLTVT.

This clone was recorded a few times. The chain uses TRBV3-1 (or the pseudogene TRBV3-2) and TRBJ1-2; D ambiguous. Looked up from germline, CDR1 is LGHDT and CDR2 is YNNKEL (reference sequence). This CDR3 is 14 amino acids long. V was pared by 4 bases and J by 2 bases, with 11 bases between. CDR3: CASSLDTNNYGYTF. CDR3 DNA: TGTGCCAGCAGCCTTGACACGAACAACTATGGCTACACCTTC.